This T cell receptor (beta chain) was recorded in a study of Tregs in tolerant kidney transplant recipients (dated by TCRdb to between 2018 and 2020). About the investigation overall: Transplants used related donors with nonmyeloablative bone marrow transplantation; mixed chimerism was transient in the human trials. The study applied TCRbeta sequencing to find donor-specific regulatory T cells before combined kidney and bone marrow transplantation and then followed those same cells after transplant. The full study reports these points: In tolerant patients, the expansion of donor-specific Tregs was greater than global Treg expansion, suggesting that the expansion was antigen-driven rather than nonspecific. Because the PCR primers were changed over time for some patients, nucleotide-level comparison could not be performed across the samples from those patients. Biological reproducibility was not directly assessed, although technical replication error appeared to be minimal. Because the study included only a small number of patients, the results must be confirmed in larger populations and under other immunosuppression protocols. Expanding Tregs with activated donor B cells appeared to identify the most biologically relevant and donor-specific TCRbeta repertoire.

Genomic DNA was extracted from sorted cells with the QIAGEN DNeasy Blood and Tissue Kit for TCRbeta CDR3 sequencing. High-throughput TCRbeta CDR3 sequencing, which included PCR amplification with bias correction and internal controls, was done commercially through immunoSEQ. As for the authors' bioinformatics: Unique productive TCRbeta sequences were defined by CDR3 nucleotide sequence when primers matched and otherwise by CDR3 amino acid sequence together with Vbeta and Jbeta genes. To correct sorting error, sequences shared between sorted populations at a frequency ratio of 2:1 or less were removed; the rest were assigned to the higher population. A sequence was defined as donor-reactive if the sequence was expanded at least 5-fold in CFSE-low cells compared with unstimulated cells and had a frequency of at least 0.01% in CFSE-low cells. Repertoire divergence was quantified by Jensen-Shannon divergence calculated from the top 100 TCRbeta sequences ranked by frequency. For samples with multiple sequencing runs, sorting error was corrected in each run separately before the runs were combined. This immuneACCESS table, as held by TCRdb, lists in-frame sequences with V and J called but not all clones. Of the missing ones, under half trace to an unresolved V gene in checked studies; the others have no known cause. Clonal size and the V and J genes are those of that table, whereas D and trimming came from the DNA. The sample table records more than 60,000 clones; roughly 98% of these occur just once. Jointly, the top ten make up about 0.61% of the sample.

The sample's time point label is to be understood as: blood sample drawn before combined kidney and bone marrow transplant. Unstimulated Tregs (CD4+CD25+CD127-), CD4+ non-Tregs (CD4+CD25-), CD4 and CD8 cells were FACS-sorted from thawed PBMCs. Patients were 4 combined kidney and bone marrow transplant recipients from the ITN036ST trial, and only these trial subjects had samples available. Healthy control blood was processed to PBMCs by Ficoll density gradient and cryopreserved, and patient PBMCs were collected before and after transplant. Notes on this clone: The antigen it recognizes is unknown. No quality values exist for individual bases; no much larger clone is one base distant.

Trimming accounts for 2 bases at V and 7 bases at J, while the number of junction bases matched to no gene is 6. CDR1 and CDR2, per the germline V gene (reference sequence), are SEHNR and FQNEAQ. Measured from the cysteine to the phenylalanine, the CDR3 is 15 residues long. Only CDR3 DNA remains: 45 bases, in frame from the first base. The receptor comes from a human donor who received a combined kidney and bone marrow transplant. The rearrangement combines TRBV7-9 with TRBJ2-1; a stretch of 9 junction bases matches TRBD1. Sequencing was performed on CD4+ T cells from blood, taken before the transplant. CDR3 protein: CASSLRDRAPNEQFF. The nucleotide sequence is TGTGCCAGCAGCTTACGGGACAGGGCCCCGAATGAGCAGTTCTTC. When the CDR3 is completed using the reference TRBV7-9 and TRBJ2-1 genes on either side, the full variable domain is DTGVSQNPRHKITKRGQNVTFRCDPISEHNRLYWYRQTLGQGPEFLTYFQNEAQLEKSRLLSDRFSAERPKGSFSTLEIQRTEQGDSAMYLCASSLRDRAPNEQFFGPGTRLTVL.